These 6 T cell receptor beta chains came from one sample sequenced in a study of human T cells and chemical hapten exposure. TCRdb ran MiXCR on the RACE reads and lists one entry per CDR3 protein. This table holds fewer than 150,000 distinct CDR3 sequences, 10% to 15% found once. Time point of the sample: patch test 2, 6 weeks after DPC sensitization. Stated treatment: therapeutic diphenylcyclopropenone sensitization with weekly scalp DPC. Sequenced material: whole blood, taken in connection with sensitization to the hapten diphenylcyclopropenone (DPC). Every receptor here comes from a woman aged 50 to 65 with alopecia areata. Some clones in this sample may be carry-over from other donors' samples.

This clonotype was observed many times. The genes are TRBV20-1 and TRBJ1-2, with a possible D match to TRBD1 (5 bases). The CDR3 length is 15 residues. V lost 4 bases, J lost 3 bases, and 18 bases lay in between. Germline loops: CDR1 DFQATT, CDR2 SNEGSKA (reference sequence). The DNA for the CDR3 is TGCAGTGCTACCCCGTTTCAGGGCCAAGACTATGGCTACACCTTC. The encoded protein is CSATPFQGQDYGYTF.

This clonotype was picked up a small number of times. The chain recombines TRBV2 with TRBJ2-1, with D perhaps given as TRBD1 or TRBD2 (5 bases each). Between the trimmed V and J ends, which lost 8 bases and 0 bases, there was a span of 14 bases. Germline CDR1 and CDR2: SNHLY and FYNNEI. The CDR3 sequence is 15 residues long. This CDR3 reads CASVSRDPSYNEQFF. As DNA, the CDR3 is TGTGCCAGCGTTTCCAGGGACCCCTCCTACAATGAGCAGTTCTTC.

Points on this clonotype: An end of the junction does not agree with germline; a read error may underlie this. The V gene is TRBV5-5, the J gene TRBJ2-3; D is uncertain. This CDR3 is 17 amino acids long. From germline, CDR1 is SGHKS and CDR2 YYEKEE (reference sequence). The CDR3 loop is CASSRNPGPTSPDTQYF. The CDR3 DNA reads as TGTGCCAGCAGCCGTAACCCGGGCCCCACCTCGCCAGATACGCAGTACTTT.

This clonotype was seen only a few times. The chain has TRBV5-5 and TRBJ2-2; 16 bases fit TRBD2. There are 18 residues in the CDR3. V shed 2 bases, J shed 6 bases, and the junction held 7 bases outside the gene matches. Germline CDR1 reads SGHKS; CDR2 reads YYEKEE (reference sequence). In DNA form, the CDR3 reads TGTGCCAGCAGCTTAAGCGGGACTAGCGGGAGGGCCGCCGGGGAGCTGTTTTTT. Amino acid sequence: CASSLSGTSGRAAGELFF.

This chain uses TRBV10-3 with TRBJ2-3; D perhaps matches TRBD1 (5 bases). There are 13 residues in the CDR3. Trimming left V 3 bases short and J 2 bases short, with 6 bases between. CDR1 is ENHRY, CDR2 SYGVKD, per germline. Here the CDR3 DNA reads TGTGCCATCAGTGACAGGGCCACAGATACGCAGTATTTT. Translation gives CAISDRATDTQYF.

This clonotype has a count of ten or more. V is TRBV24-1 and J is TRBJ2-2; the match to TRBD1 covers 7 bases. Germline V gene data show CDR1 as KGHDR and CDR2 as SFDVKD. V gave up 3 bases and J gave up 1 base; unmatched junction bases: 7. The CDR3 is 17 residues long. The CDR3 region is CATSDVTGMMNTGELFF. The CDR3 region has the DNA TGTGCCACCAGTGATGTGACAGGGATGATGAACACCGGGGAGCTGTTTTTT.